One and the same sample provided the 20 T cell receptor beta chains below, sequenced in a study of regulatory T cells in long-lasting Graves disease. The sample's time point: persistent/refractory GD, antithyroid drugs over 5 years with positive TRAb. Scientists built the TCR library using RNA that was extracted from PBMCs. Arm-PCR of CDR3 regions and iRepertoire HTBI primers were the basis on which TCR beta libraries were built. MiXCR, run by TCRdb on the multiplex PCR reads, gives a single entry per CDR3 protein. The sample has about 290,000 distinct CDR3 sequences, around 21% seen once. The input for sequencing was peripheral blood mononuclear cells (PBMCs), taken when the disease was refractory, from a patient treated with antithyroid drugs. The receptor set was obtained from a female donor with Graves disease.

This clonotype has a count of ten or more. The CDR3 region is CASSPWGVNTEAFF. CDR3 sequence (DNA): TGTGCCAGCAGCCCGTGGGGGGTGAACACTGAAGCTTTCTTT. The V call is TRBV7-8, the J call TRBJ1-1; D perhaps matches TRBD1 (5 bases). This CDR3 is 14 amino acids long. Germline loops: CDR1 SGHVS, CDR2 FQNEAQ. The V end lost 5 bases, the J end lost 0 bases, and 10 bases lay between the germline ends.

The chain joins TRBV7-2 to TRBJ2-7; 9 nucleotides align to TRBD1. V trimming: 5 bases; J trimming: 5 bases; junction bases outside the gene matches: 7. From germline, CDR1 is SGHTA and CDR2 FQGNSA. The CDR3 loop spans 14 amino acids. The CDR3 region is CASSNRDRDDEQYF. CDR3 coding DNA: TGTGCCAGCAGCAACCGGGACAGGGACGACGAGCAGTACTTC.

On this clonotype: The germline gene is not matched at one end of the junction; a read error may be the cause. The chain uses TRBV9 and TRBJ2-7; D may be TRBD2 (5 bases). Per the germline V gene, CDR1 is SGDLS and CDR2 is YYNGEE. This CDR3 comprises 15 residues. The CDR3 sequence is CASSVGGQKSSEQYF. DNA of the CDR3: TGTGCCAGCAGCGTAGGCGGGCAAAAATCCTCCGAGCAGTACTTC.

This clonotype came up many times. The chain combines TRBV6-1 with TRBJ1-5; 7 bases align to TRBD1. This CDR3 has 14 residues. Losses at the gene ends were 9 bases for V and 3 bases for J; bases not matched to a gene: 8. CDR1 is MNHNS, CDR2 SASEGT, per germline. The CDR3 loop reads CASREGATNQPQHF. The CDR3 region has the DNA TGTGCCAGTCGAGAGGGGGCTACCAATCAGCCCCAGCATTTT.

This clonotype has a handful of counts. This sequence joins TRBV7-3 and TRBJ2-1; 9 positions match TRBD2. V was pared by 6 bases and J by 8 bases, with 5 bases of the junction left unmatched. The CDR3 loop spans 13 amino acids. Per the germline V gene, CDR1 is SGHTA and CDR2 is FQGTGA. CDR3 loop: CASSRGGGDEQFF. The CDR3 nucleotides read TGTGCCAGCAGTCGAGGCGGGGGGGATGAGCAGTTCTTC.

The rearrangement uses TRBV9 and TRBJ1-4; 7 positions agree with TRBD1. The CDR3 is 16 amino acids. Germline loops: CDR1 SGDLS, CDR2 YYNGEE. The V segment lost 1 base and the J segment 5 bases; nucleotides outside the gene matches: 8. The CDR3 region has the DNA TGTGCCAGCAGCGTAACCGGGACAGTCGGAAATGAAAAACTGTTTTTT. It specifies CASSVTGTVGNEKLFF.

The chain carries TRBV20-1 and TRBJ1-6; D call uncertain. V was shortened by 0 bases and J by 2 bases, with 11 bases between the two germline ends. The CDR3 extends over 16 amino acids. Germline V gene lookup returns CDR1 DFQATT and CDR2 SNEGSKA (reference sequence). The CDR3 nucleotides are TGCAGTGCTAGAGATAAATGGGAAACCTATAATTCACCCCTCCACTTT. It is translated as CSARDKWETYNSPLHF.

The chain links TRBV12-3 or TRBV12-4 to TRBJ1-3, with TRBD1 as a possible D gene (5 bases). CDR3 length equals 14 residues. Trimming stripped 6 bases from V and 4 bases from J, with 13 bases between. The CDR3 nucleotides are TGTGCCAGCAGGGGTAGGGACGGGGGAAACACCATATATTTT. Translated, it gives CASRGRDGGNTIYF.

This clonotype was seen many times. The chain combines TRBV6-1 with TRBJ1-4; possibly TRBD1 for D (6 bases). The CDR3 has 15 residues. CDR1 is MNHNS, CDR2 SASEGT, per germline. Trimming pared 3 bases from V and 5 bases from J, leaving 13 bases between. The DNA for the CDR3 is TGTGCCAGCAGTGACAGGGGCGGTGCGAATGAAAAACTGTTTTTT. Its translation is CASSDRGGANEKLFF.

The gene calls are TRBV12-3 or TRBV12-4 and TRBJ2-1; D is perhaps TRBD1 or TRBD2 (5 bases each). This CDR3 spans 12 amino acids. Between the trimmed V and J ends, which lost 3 bases and 10 bases, there was a span of 10 bases. The CDR3 DNA sequence: TGTGCCAGCAGTTTTTCGGGGCGAGAGCAGTTCTTC. This gives the protein CASSFSGREQFF.

The sample holds many counts of this clonotype. The V and J genes are TRBV7-6 and TRBJ2-5, with TRBD2 matching over 9 bases. The V and J ends lost 4 bases and 3 bases, in that order; junction bases with no gene match: 3. Germline V gene lookup returns CDR1 SGHVS and CDR2 FNYEAQ. CDR3 size: 14 residues. The CDR3 DNA is TGTGCCAGCAGCTCGGGACTAGCAGAAGAGACCCAGTACTTC. This gives the protein CASSSGLAEETQYF.

The chain uses TRBV10-2 and TRBJ2-5; 7 bases line up with TRBD1. CDR1 is WSHSY, CDR2 SAAADI, per germline. This CDR3 spans 14 amino acids. Unmatched junction bases numbered 8, after V lost 8 bases and J lost 2 bases. CDR3 protein: CASGWGQRQETQYF. The CDR3 region has the DNA TGCGCCAGCGGGTGGGGACAGAGACAAGAGACCCAGTACTTC.

This chain uses TRBV5-5 with TRBJ1-2; D may be TRBD1 (5 bases). In germline, CDR1 is SGHKS, CDR2 YYEKEE (reference sequence). V was pared by 7 bases and J by 3 bases, with 13 bases between. The CDR3 contains 13 residues. The CDR3 protein is CASGAGIDYGYTF. DNA of the CDR3: TGTGCCAGCGGGGCAGGGATTGACTATGGCTACACCTTC.

This sequence joins TRBV30 and TRBJ1-1, with D perhaps TRBD1 (5 bases). CDR1 is GTSNPN, CDR2 SVGIG, per germline (reference sequence). Trimming removed 4 bases from V and 5 bases from J, with 14 bases in between. The CDR3 runs to 13 residues. The CDR3 region has the DNA TGTGCCTGGAATTTGGGGGGAGAAACTGAAGCTTTCTTT. Encoded protein: CAWNLGGETEAFF.

The rearrangement uses TRBV30 and TRBJ2-5; D might be TRBD1 or TRBD2, each matching 5 bases. CDR1 and CDR2 (germline): GTSNPN, SVGIG (reference sequence). V was cut by 3 bases and J by 4 bases, with 12 bases left in between. This CDR3 spans 13 amino acids. CDR3 region: CAWRWGFRETQYF. Written as DNA, the CDR3 is TGTGCCTGGAGGTGGGGGTTTAGAGAGACCCAGTACTTC.

As concerns this clonotype: A much larger clone lies one base from this, so it may be a read error. The chain has TRBV28 and TRBJ2-7; TRBD2 aligns across 9 bases. The CDR3 extends over 16 amino acids. The germline V gene has CDR1 MDHEN and CDR2 SYDVKM. Losses at the gene ends were 5 bases for V and 4 bases for J; bases not matched to a gene: 12. The CDR3 protein is CASSQGSSGGGYEQYF. The CDR3 DNA reads TGTGCCAGCAGTCAAGGGAGTAGCGGGGGAGGGTACGAGCAGTACTTC. Filled out from reference TRBV28 and TRBJ2-7, the complete variable domain reads DVKVTQSSRYLVKRTGEKVFLECVQDMDHENMFWYRQDPGLGLRLIYFSYDVKMKEKGDIPEGYSVSREKKERFSLILESASTNQTSMYLCASSQGSSGGGYEQYFGPGTRLTVT.

This clonotype came up a few times. CDR3 sequence reads: CSAKLLGQKETQYF. CDR3 DNA sequence: TGCAGTGCTAAGCTGCTGGGACAGAAAGAGACCCAGTACTTC. J is TRBJ2-5 and V is TRBV20-1; 7 nucleotides match TRBD1. V was clipped by 4 bases and J by 3 bases; unmatched bases: 8. This CDR3 contains 14 residues. The germline gives CDR1 DFQATT, CDR2 SNEGSKA (reference sequence).

This clonotype was counted ten times or more. The rearrangement joins TRBV28 to TRBJ1-1; 12 positions match TRBD1. Germline CDR1 MDHEN, CDR2 SYDVKM. The junction had 3 bases not matched to a gene; V was cut back by 1 base and J by 9 bases. This CDR3 has 14 amino acids. The CDR3 spells CASSLSGQGAKAFF. The CDR3 DNA follows: TGTGCCAGCAGTTTATCGGGACAGGGGGCGAAAGCTTTCTTT.

This clonotype was detected a few times. This sequence joins TRBV7-6 and TRBJ2-2; the D gene could be TRBD1 or TRBD2 (6 bases each). Germline assignment: CDR1 SGHVS and CDR2 FNYEAQ. V shed 4 bases and J shed 7 bases, with 13 bases lying between them. CDR3 size: 14 residues. CDR3 protein: CASSSGGGLGELFF. The CDR3, as DNA: TGTGCCAGCAGCTCAGGAGGGGGGCTCGGGGAGCTGTTTTTT.

The chain uses TRBV9 and TRBJ2-7, with TRBD1 matching over 8 bases. There are 16 residues in the CDR3. Germline V gives CDR1 SGDLS, CDR2 YYNGEE. Trimming at V came to 4 bases and at J to 6 bases, leaving 15 bases not matched to a gene. The CDR3 loop reads CASSLRLTDRVIEQYF. As DNA, the CDR3 is TGTGCCAGCAGCTTAAGATTAACGGACAGGGTGATCGAGCAGTACTTC.